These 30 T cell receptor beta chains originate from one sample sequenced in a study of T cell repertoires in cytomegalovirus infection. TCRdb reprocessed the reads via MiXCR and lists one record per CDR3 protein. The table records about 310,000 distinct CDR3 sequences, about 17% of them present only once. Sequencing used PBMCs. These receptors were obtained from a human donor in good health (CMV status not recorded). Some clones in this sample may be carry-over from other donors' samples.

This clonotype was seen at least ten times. Here the CDR3 reads CASSPVRAGGTEEQFF. DNA for the CDR3: TGTGCCAGCAGCCCCGTGAGAGCGGGGGGGACAGAGGAGCAGTTCTTC. This chain connects TRBV7-2 to TRBJ2-1, with 10 bases aligning to TRBD2. In germline, CDR1 is SGHTA, CDR2 FQGNSA. CDR3 size: 16 residues. The V gene end was trimmed by 5 bases and the J gene end by 10 bases; junction bases not matched to a gene: 14. The full variable domain, with the rest looked up from reference TRBV7-2 and TRBJ2-1, is GAGVSQSPSNKVTEKGKDVELRCDPISGHTALYWYRQSLGQGLEFLIYFQGNSAPDKSGLPSDRFSAERTGGSVSTLTIQRTQQEDSAVYLCASSPVRAGGTEEQFFGPGTRLTVL.

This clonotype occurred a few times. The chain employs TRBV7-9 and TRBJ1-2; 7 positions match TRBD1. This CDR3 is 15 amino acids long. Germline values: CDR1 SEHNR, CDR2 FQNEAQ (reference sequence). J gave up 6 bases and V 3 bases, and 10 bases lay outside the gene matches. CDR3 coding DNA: TGTGCCAGCAGCTTTCACGGCCGGACAGGAGATGGCTACACCTTC. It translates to CASSFHGRTGDGYTF.

Here the CDR3 DNA reads TGTGCCAGCAGCCTTACCGGGACTACCTCCTACGAGCAGTACTTC. Protein: CASSLTGTTSYEQYF. This chain uses TRBV7-9 with TRBJ2-7; TRBD2 matches at 7 bases. V was clipped by 5 bases and J by 0 bases; unmatched bases: 7. The CDR3 runs 15 residues. Germline V lookup: CDR1 SEHNR, CDR2 FQNEAQ (reference sequence).

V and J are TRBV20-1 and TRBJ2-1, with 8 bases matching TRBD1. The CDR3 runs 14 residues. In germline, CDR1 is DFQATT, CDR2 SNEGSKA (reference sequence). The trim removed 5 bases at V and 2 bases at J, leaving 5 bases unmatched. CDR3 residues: CSAWTGSAYNEQFF. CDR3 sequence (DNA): TGCAGTGCTTGGACAGGGTCGGCCTACAATGAGCAGTTCTTC.

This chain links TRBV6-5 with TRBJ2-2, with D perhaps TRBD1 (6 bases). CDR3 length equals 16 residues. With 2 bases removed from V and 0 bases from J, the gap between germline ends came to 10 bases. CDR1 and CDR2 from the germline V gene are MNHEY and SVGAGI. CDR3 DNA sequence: TGTGCCAGCAGTTACGGGACACAAACGAACACCGGGGAGCTGTTTTTT. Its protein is CASSYGTQTNTGELFF.

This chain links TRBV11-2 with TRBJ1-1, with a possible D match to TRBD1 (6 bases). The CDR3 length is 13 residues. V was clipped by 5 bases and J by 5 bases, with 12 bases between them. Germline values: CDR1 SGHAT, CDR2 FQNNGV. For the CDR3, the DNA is TGTGCCAGCAGCATACAGGGAGGGACTGAAGCTTTCTTT. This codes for CASSIQGGTEAFF.

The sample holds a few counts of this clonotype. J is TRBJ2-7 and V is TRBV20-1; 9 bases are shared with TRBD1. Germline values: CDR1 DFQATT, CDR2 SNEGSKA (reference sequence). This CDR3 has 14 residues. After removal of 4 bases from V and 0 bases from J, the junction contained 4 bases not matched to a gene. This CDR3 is CSATGTGSSYEQYF. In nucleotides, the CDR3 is TGCAGTGCTACCGGGACAGGGAGCTCCTACGAGCAGTACTTC.

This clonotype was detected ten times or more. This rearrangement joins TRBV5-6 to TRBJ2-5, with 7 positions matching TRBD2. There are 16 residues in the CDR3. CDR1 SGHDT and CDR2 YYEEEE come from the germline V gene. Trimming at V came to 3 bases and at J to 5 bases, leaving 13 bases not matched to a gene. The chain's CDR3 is CASSYWTSRARETQYF. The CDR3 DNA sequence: TGTGCCAGCAGCTACTGGACTAGTCGAGCGCGTGAGACCCAGTACTTC.

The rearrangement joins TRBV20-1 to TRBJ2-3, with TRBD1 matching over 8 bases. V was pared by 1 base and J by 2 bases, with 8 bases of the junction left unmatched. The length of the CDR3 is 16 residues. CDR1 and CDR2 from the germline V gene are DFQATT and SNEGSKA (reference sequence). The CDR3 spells CSARATGGVYTDTQYF. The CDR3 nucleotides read TGCAGTGCTAGAGCTACAGGGGGTGTCTACACAGATACGCAGTATTTT.

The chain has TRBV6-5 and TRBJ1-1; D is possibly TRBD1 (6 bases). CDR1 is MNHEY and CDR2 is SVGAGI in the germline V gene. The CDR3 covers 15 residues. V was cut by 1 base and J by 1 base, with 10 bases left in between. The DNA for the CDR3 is TGTGCCAGCAGTTACTTCAGAGGGGGGAACACTGAAGCTTTCTTT. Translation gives CASSYFRGGNTEAFF.

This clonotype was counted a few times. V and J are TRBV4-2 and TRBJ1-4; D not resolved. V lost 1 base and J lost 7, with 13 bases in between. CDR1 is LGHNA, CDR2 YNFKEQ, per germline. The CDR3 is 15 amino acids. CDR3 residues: CASSQGREPLEKLFF. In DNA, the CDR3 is TGTGCCAGCAGCCAAGGCCGGGAACCGCTTGAAAAACTGTTTTTT.

The CDR3, as DNA: TGCAGTGCTAGCCGGCAGGGTCCCTTATCCCTCCACTTT. Its translation is CSASRQGPLSLHF. This sequence joins TRBV20-1 and TRBJ1-6; a weak D match, TRBD1 (5 bases). The CDR3 extends over 13 amino acids. CDR1 is DFQATT and CDR2 is SNEGSKA in the germline V gene (reference sequence). V was clipped by 3 bases and J by 14 bases, with 17 bases between them.

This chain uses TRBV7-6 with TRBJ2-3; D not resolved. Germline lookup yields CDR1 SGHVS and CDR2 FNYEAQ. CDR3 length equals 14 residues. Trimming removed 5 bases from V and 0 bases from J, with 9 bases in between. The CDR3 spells CASSPSLSTDTQYF. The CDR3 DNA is TGTGCCAGCAGCCCTTCGTTGAGCACAGATACGCAGTATTTT.

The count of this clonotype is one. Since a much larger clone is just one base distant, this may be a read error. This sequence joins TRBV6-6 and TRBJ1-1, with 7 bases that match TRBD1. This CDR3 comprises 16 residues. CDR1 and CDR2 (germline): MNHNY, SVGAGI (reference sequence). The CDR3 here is CTSSYGDSRRHTEAFF. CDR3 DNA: TGTACCAGCAGTTACGGGGACAGTCGTCGGCACACTGAAGCTTTCTTT.

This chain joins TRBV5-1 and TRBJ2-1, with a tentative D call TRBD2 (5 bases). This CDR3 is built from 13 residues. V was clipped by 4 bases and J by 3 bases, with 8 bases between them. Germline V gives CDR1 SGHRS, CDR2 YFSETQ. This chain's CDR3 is CASSLGNYNEQFF. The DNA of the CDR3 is TGCGCCAGCAGCCTCGGGAACTACAATGAGCAGTTCTTC.

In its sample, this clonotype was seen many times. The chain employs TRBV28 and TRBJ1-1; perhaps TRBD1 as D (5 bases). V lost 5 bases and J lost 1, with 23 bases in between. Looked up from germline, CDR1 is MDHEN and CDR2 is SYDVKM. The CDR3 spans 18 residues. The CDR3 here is CASSLYNYRGSENTEAFF. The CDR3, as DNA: TGTGCCAGCAGTCTCTACAATTATAGGGGTTCAGAGAACACTGAAGCTTTCTTT.

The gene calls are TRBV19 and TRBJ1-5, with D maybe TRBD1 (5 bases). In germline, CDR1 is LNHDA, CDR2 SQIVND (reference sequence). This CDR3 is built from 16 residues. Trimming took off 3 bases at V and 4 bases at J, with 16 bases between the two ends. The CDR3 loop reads CASSIPGWGRNQPQHF. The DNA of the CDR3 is TGTGCCAGTAGTATTCCCGGATGGGGCCGGAATCAGCCCCAGCATTTT.

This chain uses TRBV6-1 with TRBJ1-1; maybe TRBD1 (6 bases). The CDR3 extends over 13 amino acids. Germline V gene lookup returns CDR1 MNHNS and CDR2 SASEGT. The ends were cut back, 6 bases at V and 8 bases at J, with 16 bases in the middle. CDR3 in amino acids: CASREGVQGEAFF. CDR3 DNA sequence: TGTGCCAGCAGGGAGGGGGTTCAGGGAGAAGCTTTCTTT.

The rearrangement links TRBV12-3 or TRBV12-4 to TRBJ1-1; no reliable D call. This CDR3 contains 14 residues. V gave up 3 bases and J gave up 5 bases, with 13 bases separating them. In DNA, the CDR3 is TGTGCCAGCAGTTTTGGTCCCGGAGGGACTGAAGCTTTCTTT. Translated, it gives CASSFGPGGTEAFF.

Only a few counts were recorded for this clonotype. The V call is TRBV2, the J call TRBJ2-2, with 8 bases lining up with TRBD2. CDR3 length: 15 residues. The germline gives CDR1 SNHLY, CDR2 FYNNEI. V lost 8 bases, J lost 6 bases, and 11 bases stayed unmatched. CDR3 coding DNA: TGTGCCAGCGCGATCAGGACTAGCTTCGCCGGGGAGCTGTTTTTT. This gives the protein CASAIRTSFAGELFF.

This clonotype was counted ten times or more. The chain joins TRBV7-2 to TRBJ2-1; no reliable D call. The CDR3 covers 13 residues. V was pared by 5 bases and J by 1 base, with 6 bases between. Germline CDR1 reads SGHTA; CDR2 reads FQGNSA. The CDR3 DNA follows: TGTGCCAGCAGCGTAGTATCCTACAATGAGCAGTTCTTC. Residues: CASSVVSYNEQFF. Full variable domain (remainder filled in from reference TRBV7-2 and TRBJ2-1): GAGVSQSPSNKVTEKGKDVELRCDPISGHTALYWYRQSLGQGLEFLIYFQGNSAPDKSGLPSDRFSAERTGGSVSTLTIQRTQQEDSAVYLCASSVVSYNEQFFGPGTRLTVL.

CDR3 region: CASREQGKGEQFF. Here the CDR3 DNA reads TGTGCCAGTAGGGAACAGGGGAAAGGTGAGCAGTTCTTC. The chain joins TRBV19 to TRBJ2-1; 7 nucleotides match TRBD1. With 6 bases clipped from V and 9 bases from J, the junction kept 8 bases outside the gene matches. This CDR3 is 13 amino acids long. Looked up from germline, CDR1 is LNHDA and CDR2 is SQIVND (reference sequence).

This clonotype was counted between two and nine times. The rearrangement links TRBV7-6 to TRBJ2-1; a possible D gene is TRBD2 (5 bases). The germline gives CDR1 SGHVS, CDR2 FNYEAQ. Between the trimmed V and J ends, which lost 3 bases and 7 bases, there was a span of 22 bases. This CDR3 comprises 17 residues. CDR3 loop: CASSLRRASTGLNEQFF. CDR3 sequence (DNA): TGTGCCAGCAGCTTGCGGCGGGCGTCGACCGGGCTTAATGAGCAGTTCTTC.

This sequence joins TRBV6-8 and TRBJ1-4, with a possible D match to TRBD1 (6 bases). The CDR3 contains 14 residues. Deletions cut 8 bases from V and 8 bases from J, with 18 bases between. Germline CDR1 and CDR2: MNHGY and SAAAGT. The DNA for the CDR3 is TGTGCCAGCCCTCGGGGGGGCTCAGAGGAAAAACTGTTTTTT. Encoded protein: CASPRGGSEEKLFF.

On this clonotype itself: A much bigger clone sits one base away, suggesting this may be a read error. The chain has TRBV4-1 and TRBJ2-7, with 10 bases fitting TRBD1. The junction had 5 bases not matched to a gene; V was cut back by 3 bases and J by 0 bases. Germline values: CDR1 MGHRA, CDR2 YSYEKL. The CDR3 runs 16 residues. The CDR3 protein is CASSHSGQGGSYEQYF. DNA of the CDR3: TGCGCCAGCAGCCACTCCGGACAGGGGGGCTCCTACGAGCAGTACTTC.

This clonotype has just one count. This CDR3 reads CCSLAGWGQFYGYTF. The CDR3 bases are TGCTGTTCGTTAGCTGGGTGGGGGCAGTTTTATGGCTACACCTTC. The chain recombines TRBV20-1 with TRBJ1-2; a possible D gene is TRBD1 (6 bases). Germline V gene lookup returns CDR1 DFQATT and CDR2 SNEGSKA (reference sequence). CDR3 length: 15 amino acids.

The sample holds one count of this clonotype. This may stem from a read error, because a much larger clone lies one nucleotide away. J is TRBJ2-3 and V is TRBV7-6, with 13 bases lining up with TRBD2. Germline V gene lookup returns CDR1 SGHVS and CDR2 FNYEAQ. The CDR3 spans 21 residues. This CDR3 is CAGSLALTSGGQGVGADTQYF. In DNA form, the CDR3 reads TGTGCCGGCAGCTTAGCCCTGACTAGCGGGGGGCAAGGGGTGGGCGCAGATACGCAGTATTTT.

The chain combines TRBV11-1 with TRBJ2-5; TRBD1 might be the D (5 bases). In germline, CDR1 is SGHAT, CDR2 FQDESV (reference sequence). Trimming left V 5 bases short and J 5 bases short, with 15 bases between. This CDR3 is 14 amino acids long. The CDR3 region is CASSQGLRRETQYF. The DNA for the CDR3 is TGTGCCAGCAGCCAGGGATTGCGGCGTGAGACCCAGTACTTC.

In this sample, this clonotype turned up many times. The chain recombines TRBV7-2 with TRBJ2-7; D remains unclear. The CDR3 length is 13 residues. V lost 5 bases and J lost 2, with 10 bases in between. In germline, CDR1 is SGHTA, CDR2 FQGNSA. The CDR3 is CASSLAVTYEQYF. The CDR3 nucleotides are TGTGCCAGCAGCCTGGCCGTAACCTACGAGCAGTACTTC. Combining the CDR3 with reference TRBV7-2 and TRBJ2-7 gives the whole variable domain GAGVSQSPSNKVTEKGKDVELRCDPISGHTALYWYRQSLGQGLEFLIYFQGNSAPDKSGLPSDRFSAERTGGSVSTLTIQRTQQEDSAVYLCASSLAVTYEQYFGPGTRLTVT.

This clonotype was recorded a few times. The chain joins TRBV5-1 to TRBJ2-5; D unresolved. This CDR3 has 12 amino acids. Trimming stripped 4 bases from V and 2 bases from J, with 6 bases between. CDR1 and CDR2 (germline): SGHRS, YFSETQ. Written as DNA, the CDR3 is TGCGCCAGCAGCGGGTCTCAAGAGACCCAGTACTTC. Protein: CASSGSQETQYF. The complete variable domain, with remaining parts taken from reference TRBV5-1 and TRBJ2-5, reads KAGVTQTPRYLIKTRGQQVTLSCSPISGHRSVSWYQQTPGQGLQFLFEYFSETQRNKGNFPGRFSGRQFSNSRSEMNVSTLELGDSALYLCASSGSQETQYFGPGTRLLVL.